This T cell receptor (beta chain) was sequenced during a study of T-cell reconstitution after alpha-beta-depleted transplantation in children. Preparing the TCRbeta library involved the use of unique molecular identifiers. TCRdb used MiXCR to reprocess the PCR reads, holding one entry per CDR3 protein. The profile shows hundreds of thousands of distinct CDR3 sequences, under 12% of them singletons. V lost 1 base, J lost 11 bases, and 6 bases stayed unmatched. Germline V gene lookup returns CDR1 DFQATT and CDR2 SNEGSKA (reference sequence). This CDR3 is built from 13 residues. Specimen: PBMCs from the stem cell graft donor, collected from the stem cell graft. J is TRBJ2-1 and V is TRBV20-1, with 9 bases lining up with TRBD2. The clonotype was recovered from a human donor who donated a stem cell graft to a child with acute myeloid leukemia. CDR3 sequence: CSARVLAGTQQFF. In nucleotides, the CDR3 is TGCAGTGCTAGAGTTCTAGCGGGGACGCAGCAGTTCTTC.